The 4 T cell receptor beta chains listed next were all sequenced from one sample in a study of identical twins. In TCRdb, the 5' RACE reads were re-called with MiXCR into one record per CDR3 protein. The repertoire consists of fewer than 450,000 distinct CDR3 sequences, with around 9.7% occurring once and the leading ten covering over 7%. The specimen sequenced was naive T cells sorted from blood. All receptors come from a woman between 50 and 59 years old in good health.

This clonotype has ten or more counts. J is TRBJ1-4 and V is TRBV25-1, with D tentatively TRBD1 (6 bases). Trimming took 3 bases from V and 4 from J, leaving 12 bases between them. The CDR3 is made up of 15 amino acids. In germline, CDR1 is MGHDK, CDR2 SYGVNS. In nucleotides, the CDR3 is TGTGCCAGCAGTGACGATAGGACAGTTAATGAAAAACTGTTTTTT. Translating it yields CASSDDRTVNEKLFF.

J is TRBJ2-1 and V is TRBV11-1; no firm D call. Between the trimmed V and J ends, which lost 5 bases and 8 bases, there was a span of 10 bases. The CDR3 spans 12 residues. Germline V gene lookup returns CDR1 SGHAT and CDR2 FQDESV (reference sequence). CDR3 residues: CASSPRQDEQFF. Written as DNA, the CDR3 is TGTGCCAGCAGCCCGAGACAAGATGAGCAGTTCTTC. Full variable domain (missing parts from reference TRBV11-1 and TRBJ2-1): EAEVAQSPRYKITEKSQAVAFWCDPISGHATLYWYRQILGQGPELLVQFQDESVVDDSQLPKDRFSAERLKGVDSTLKIQPAELGDSAMYLCASSPRQDEQFFGPGTRLTVL.

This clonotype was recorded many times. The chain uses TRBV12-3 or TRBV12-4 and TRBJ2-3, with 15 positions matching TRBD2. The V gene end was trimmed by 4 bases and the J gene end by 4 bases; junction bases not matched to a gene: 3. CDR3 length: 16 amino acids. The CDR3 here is CASSSGLAGGADTQYF. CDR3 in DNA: TGTGCCAGCAGTTCGGGACTAGCGGGAGGTGCAGATACGCAGTATTTT.

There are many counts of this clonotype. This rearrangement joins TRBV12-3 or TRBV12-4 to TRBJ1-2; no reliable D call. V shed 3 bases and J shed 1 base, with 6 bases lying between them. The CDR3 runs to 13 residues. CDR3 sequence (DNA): TGTGCCAGCAGTTTCCGGGGTAACTATGGCTACACCTTC. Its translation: CASSFRGNYGYTF.